This TCR beta chain was captured in a study of early T cells in non-severe SARS-CoV-2 infection (dated by TCRdb to the early 2020s). The study in broad terms: TCR sequencing used bulk RNA from unsorted whole blood, so alpha and beta chains could not be paired. Broader findings and caveats from the paper: VDJdb matching was skewed toward anti-spike CD8 responses, so virus-specific expansions were likely underestimated and private and CD4 specificities were missed.

This was a case-control study nested in a cohort of healthcare workers in London, UK, who had nasopharyngeal swab PCR tests and blood samples taken every week. Healthcare workers were recruited between 23 and 31 March 2020, during the week of the UK lockdown, and were followed weekly for up to about 15 weeks. To prepare the library, 5' RACE was applied. The listed sequencing device is NextSeq 500. The TCR library protocol attached unique molecular identifiers to individual cDNA molecules to correct for sequencing error and PCR bias. Both TCR alpha and beta chains were sequenced, and tight co-correlation was observed between alpha and beta sequence abundances in each sample. As for the authors' bioinformatics: V gene, J gene and CDR3 annotation of TCR sequences was performed with Decombinator V4. Expanded TCRs were defined as changing significantly between any two time points under a Poisson model with p below 0.0001. Abundances of TCRs were expressed as counts per million after normalisation to the total number of TCRs sequenced in each sample. TRAV1-2 paired with TRAJ12, TRAJ20 or TRAJ33 defined MAIT TCRs, while TRAV10 paired with TRAJ18 defined iNKT TCRs. VDJdb, accessed on 1 November 2021, was searched for TCRs annotated for CMV, EBV and SARS-CoV-2, and TCRs annotated for more than one antigen were excluded. TCRdb ran its own pipeline on the public reads, namely fastp trimming at Q25 and MiXCR clone calling, and kept in-frame beta chains. One record per CDR3 amino acid sequence lists the most common genes and DNA. TCRdb's processing, not the authors' own work, is the source of the V and J calls. The sample has 55,000 to 65,000 distinct CDR3 sequences on record, about 10% of them singletons. The ten largest account for 6% to 8% of the sample.

Inclusive of the bounding cysteine and phenylalanine, the CDR3 is 13 residues long. Solely the CDR3 DNA is kept, with 39 bases framed from the first base. V sheds 5 bases and J sheds 5 bases, leaving 15 bases between their ends. As encoded in the germline V gene, CDR1 is SQVTM while CDR2 is ANQGSEA. A note on this clonotype: The antigen it binds to is not known. There are no base qualities to consult, and no much larger clone falls within one base.

This clonotype was sampled from an adult who was a healthcare worker with PCR-confirmed SARS-CoV-2 infection or an uninfected control (not recorded which). The V and J segments used are TRBV29-1 and TRBJ2-5, with TRBD1 as a weak D call on 5 bases. The source material was whole blood. The sequence in DNA is TGCAGCGTTCGCCCCACAGGTTTGGAGACCCAGTACTTC. Translated, it reads CSVRPTGLETQYF.